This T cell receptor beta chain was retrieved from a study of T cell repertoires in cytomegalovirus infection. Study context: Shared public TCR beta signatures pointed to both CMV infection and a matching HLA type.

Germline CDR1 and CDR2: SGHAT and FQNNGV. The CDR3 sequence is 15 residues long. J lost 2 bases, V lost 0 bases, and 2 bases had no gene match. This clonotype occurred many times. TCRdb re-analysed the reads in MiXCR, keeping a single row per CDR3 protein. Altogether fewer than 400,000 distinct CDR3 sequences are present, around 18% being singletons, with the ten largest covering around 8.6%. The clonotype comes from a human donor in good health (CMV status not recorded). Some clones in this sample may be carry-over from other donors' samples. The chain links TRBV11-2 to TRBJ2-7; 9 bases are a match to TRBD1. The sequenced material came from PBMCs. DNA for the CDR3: TGTGCCAGCAGCTTAGACTACAGGGGGCCCTACGAGCAGTACTTC. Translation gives CASSLDYRGPYEQYF.